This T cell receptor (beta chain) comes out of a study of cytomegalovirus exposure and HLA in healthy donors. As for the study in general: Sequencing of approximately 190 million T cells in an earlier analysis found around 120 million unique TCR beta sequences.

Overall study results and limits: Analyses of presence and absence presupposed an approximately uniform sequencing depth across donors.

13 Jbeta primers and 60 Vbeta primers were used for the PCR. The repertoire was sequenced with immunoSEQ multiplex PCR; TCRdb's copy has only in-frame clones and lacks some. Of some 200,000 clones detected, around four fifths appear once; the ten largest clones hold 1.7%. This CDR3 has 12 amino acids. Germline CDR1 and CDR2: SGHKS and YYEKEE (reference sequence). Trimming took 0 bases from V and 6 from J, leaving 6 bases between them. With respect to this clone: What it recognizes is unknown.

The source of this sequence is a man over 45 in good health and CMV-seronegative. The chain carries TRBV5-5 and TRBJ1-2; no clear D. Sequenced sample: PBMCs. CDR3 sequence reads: CASSLVVDGYTF. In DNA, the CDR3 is TGTGCCAGCAGCTTGGTGGTAGATGGCTACACCTTC.